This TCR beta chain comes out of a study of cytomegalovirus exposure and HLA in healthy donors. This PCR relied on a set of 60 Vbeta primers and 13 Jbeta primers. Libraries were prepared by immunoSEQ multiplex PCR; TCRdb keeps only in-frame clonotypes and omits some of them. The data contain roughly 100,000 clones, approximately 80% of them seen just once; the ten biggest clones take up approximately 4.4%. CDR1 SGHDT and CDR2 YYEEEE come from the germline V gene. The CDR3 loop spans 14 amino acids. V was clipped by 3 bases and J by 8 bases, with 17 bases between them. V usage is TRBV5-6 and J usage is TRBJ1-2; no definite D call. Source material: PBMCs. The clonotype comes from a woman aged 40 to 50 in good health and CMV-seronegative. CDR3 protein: CASSWATPADGYTF. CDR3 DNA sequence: TGTGCCAGCAGCTGGGCCACCCCGGCAGACGGCTACACCTTC.